This T cell receptor beta chain was recovered during a study of blood T cell repertoires in COVID-19. About the study: Samples came from the United States, Italy and Spain, spanning acute and convalescent COVID-19. The analysed material was cDNA or gDNA that came from T cells, B-cell-depleted T cells, or PBMCs.

The CDR3 contains 13 residues. V dropped 0 bases and J dropped 11 bases, with 8 bases sitting between them. The germline CDR1 and CDR2 sequences are KGHSH and LQKENI. Original data processing: Nucleated cell number was recorded as an estimate derived from reference gene primer amplification. Generated by immunoSEQ multiplex PCR, the TCRdb table keeps only in-frame clones and is missing some. V, J and clone size reflect that table, while D and trimming were determined from the DNA. The table lists about 440,000 clones, 80% to 90% of them singletons. The chain uses TRBV18 and TRBJ1-6; no firm D call. The receptor was derived from a woman in her 30s with acute or convalescent COVID-19. Source material: peripheral blood. The CDR3 coding sequence is TGTGCCAGCTCACCACCGGGCAGAACACCCCTCCACTTT. It translates to CASSPPGRTPLHF. The variable domain in full, with the rest retrieved from reference TRBV18 and TRBJ1-6, is NAGVMQNPRHLVRRRGQEARLRCSPMKGHSHVYWYRQLPEEGLKFMVYLQKENIIDESGMPKERFSAEFPKEGPSILRIQQVVRGDSAAYFCASSPPGRTPLHFGNGTRLTVT.